These 27 T cell receptor beta chains originate from one sample sequenced in a study of early T cells in non-severe SARS-CoV-2 infection. TCRdb analysed the 5' RACE reads with MiXCR anew, one entry per CDR3 protein. Among over 95,000 distinct CDR3 sequences listed, approximately 17% were seen once. The sequenced material came from whole blood. The source of these receptors is an adult who was a healthcare worker with PCR-confirmed SARS-CoV-2 infection or an uninfected control (not recorded which).

This clonotype showed up just a few times. This chain links TRBV29-1 with TRBJ1-1; TRBD1 agrees at 7 bases. The junction had 0 bases not matched to a gene; V was cut back by 4 bases and J by 7 bases. Germline lookup yields CDR1 SQVTM and CDR2 ANQGSEA. CDR3 length: 10 amino acids. The CDR3 DNA sequence: TGCAGCGTTGGGGACAGTGAAGCTTTCTTT. Its translation: CSVGDSEAFF.

This clonotype showed up just a few times. This rearrangement joins TRBV29-1 to TRBJ2-5; 8 bases are a match to TRBD1. Looked up from germline, CDR1 is SQVTM and CDR2 is ANQGSEA. V gave up 6 bases and J gave up 0 bases; unmatched junction bases: 6. This CDR3 has 14 residues. The CDR3 nucleotides read TGCAGCGTCGAGGGGGGACAGGACCAAGAGACCCAGTACTTC. Encoded protein: CSVEGGQDQETQYF.

The chain uses TRBV29-1 and TRBJ2-1; 8 bases are shared with TRBD2. Germline V lookup: CDR1 SQVTM, CDR2 ANQGSEA. This CDR3 comprises 14 residues. V shed 2 bases, J shed 7 bases, and the junction held 7 bases outside the gene matches. The CDR3 sequence: CSVESPGGGNEQFF. The CDR3, as DNA: TGCAGCGTTGAATCCCCGGGAGGGGGAAATGAGCAGTTCTTC.

This clonotype has just a few counts. V usage is TRBV6-1 and J usage is TRBJ2-3; 8 bases line up with TRBD1. Germline lookup yields CDR1 MNHNS and CDR2 SASEGT. CDR3 length equals 15 residues. The junction had 6 bases not matched to a gene; V was cut back by 3 bases and J by 4 bases. CDR3 protein: CASSDRTGSADTQYF. CDR3 coding DNA: TGTGCCAGCAGTGACCGGACAGGGAGCGCAGATACGCAGTATTTT.

This clonotype was counted only a few times. The V call is TRBV3-1, the J call TRBJ2-7; unclear D gene. The germline gives CDR1 LGHDT, CDR2 YNNKEL (reference sequence). This CDR3 has 13 residues. The V end was cut by 1 base, the J end by 2 bases, with 6 bases between. Written as DNA, the CDR3 is TGTGCCAGCAGCCAAGCCCCCGCCTACGAGCAGTACTTC. Its protein is CASSQAPAYEQYF.

This chain uses TRBV7-9 with TRBJ1-1; D remains unclear. CDR1 and CDR2 from the germline V gene are SEHNR and FQNEAQ (reference sequence). The length of the CDR3 is 14 residues. V was cut by 4 bases and J by 0 bases, with 9 bases left in between. The CDR3 here is CASSSPPMNTEAFF. In nucleotides, the CDR3 is TGTGCCAGCAGCTCCCCACCTATGAACACTGAAGCTTTCTTT.

This chain connects TRBV7-9 to TRBJ2-1; D call uncertain. This CDR3 is built from 15 residues. Trimming left V 4 bases short and J 8 bases short, with 18 bases between. CDR1 and CDR2 from the germline V gene are SEHNR and FQNEAQ (reference sequence). The CDR3 loop reads CASSSRPEELDEQFF. CDR3 bases: TGTGCCAGCAGCTCCCGCCCCGAGGAGCTCGATGAGCAGTTCTTC.

V and J are TRBV10-2 and TRBJ1-2; 9 nucleotides align to TRBD1. After removal of 5 bases from V and 6 bases from J, the junction contained 13 bases not matched to a gene. The CDR3 consists of 16 residues. The germline CDR1 and CDR2 sequences are WSHSY and SAAADI. CDR3 protein: CASSWDRDRSFDGYTF. CDR3 DNA sequence: TGCGCCAGCAGTTGGGACAGGGACAGGTCTTTCGATGGCTACACCTTC.

There are many counts of this clonotype. The genes are TRBV3-1 and TRBJ2-5, with D unresolved. Germline loops: CDR1 LGHDT, CDR2 YNNKEL (reference sequence). The CDR3 extends over 14 amino acids. V was trimmed by 3 bases and J by 2 bases, leaving 10 bases between them. The CDR3 here is CASSHSETQETQYF. CDR3 nucleotides: TGTGCCAGCAGCCACTCGGAGACACAAGAGACCCAGTACTTC.

The rearrangement links TRBV29-1 to TRBJ1-1; the D gene is possibly TRBD1 (6 bases). The CDR3 consists of 12 residues. The germline V and J ends were trimmed by 3 bases and 4 bases, with 9 bases remaining between them. CDR1 is SQVTM and CDR2 is ANQGSEA in the germline V gene. The CDR3 loop is CSVERGATEAFF. The CDR3 nucleotides read TGCAGCGTTGAGAGGGGGGCCACTGAAGCTTTCTTT.

At least ten counts were recorded for this clonotype. This chain uses TRBV2 with TRBJ1-1; tentative D call: TRBD1 (5 bases). This CDR3 has 12 amino acids. CDR1 is SNHLY and CDR2 is FYNNEI in the germline V gene. V was trimmed by 7 bases and J by 3 bases, leaving 9 bases between them. The CDR3 nucleotides read TGTGCCAGCACAGGGAGTTACACTGAAGCTTTCTTT. It codes for CASTGSYTEAFF. Full variable domain (outside the CDR3, taken from reference TRBV2 and TRBJ1-1): EPEVTQTPSHQVTQMGQEVILRCVPISNHLYFYWYRQILGQKVEFLVSFYNNEISEKSEIFDDQFSVERPDGSNFTLKIRSTKLEDSAMYFCASTGSYTEAFFGQGTRLTVV.

This chain connects TRBV12-3 or TRBV12-4 to TRBJ1-2, with D possibly being TRBD1 (6 bases). The CDR3 consists of 15 residues. V was pared by 3 bases and J by 4 bases, with 15 bases between. CDR3 sequence reads: CASSFGLGAGYGYTF. CDR3 DNA: TGTGCCAGCAGTTTCGGGCTGGGGGCAGGCTATGGCTACACCTTC.

As concerns this clonotype: Compared with germline, one end of the junction differs, possibly owing to a read error. This chain uses TRBV12-3 or TRBV12-4 with TRBJ2-7, with unresolved D. This CDR3 has 11 amino acids. CDR3 sequence (DNA): TGTGCCAGCAGTCCCTCCCACGAGCAGTACTTC. Translating gives CASSPSHEQYF.

The J gene is TRBJ2-2, the V gene TRBV2; D is possibly TRBD1 (6 bases). The ends were cut back, 5 bases at V and 4 bases at J, with 26 bases in the middle. The CDR3 runs 19 residues. Germline V gene sequence: CDR1 SNHLY, CDR2 FYNNEI. The CDR3 reads CASSPQRGHPFRGTGELFF. The CDR3 DNA follows: TGTGCCAGCAGTCCTCAAAGGGGACACCCATTTCGAGGCACCGGGGAGCTGTTTTTT.

A few counts support this clonotype. The chain is built from TRBV28 and TRBJ2-1; D possibly matches TRBD1 or TRBD2 (5 bases each). The CDR3 consists of 13 residues. In germline, CDR1 is MDHEN, CDR2 SYDVKM. V shed 6 bases and J shed 4 bases, with 10 bases lying between them. In DNA, the CDR3 is TGTGCCAGCAGCGGGGCCAATTACAATGAGCAGTTCTTC. Translated, it gives CASSGANYNEQFF. The full variable domain, with the rest looked up from reference TRBV28 and TRBJ2-1, is DVKVTQSSRYLVKRTGEKVFLECVQDMDHENMFWYRQDPGLGLRLIYFSYDVKMKEKGDIPEGYSVSREKKERFSLILESASTNQTSMYLCASSGANYNEQFFGPGTRLTVL.

This clonotype was detected only a few times. This chain joins TRBV20-1 and TRBJ2-7; TRBD1 agrees at 7 bases. V trimming: 6 bases; J trimming: 2 bases; junction bases outside the gene matches: 7. This CDR3 spans 13 amino acids. Germline CDR1 DFQATT, CDR2 SNEGSKA (reference sequence). The CDR3 region is CSASTGLPYEQYF. The CDR3 DNA reads TGCAGTGCCTCGACAGGGTTGCCCTACGAGCAGTACTTC.

This clonotype was seen a few times. J is TRBJ1-1 and V is TRBV5-4; D might be TRBD1 (5 bases). Deletions cut 5 bases from V and 4 bases from J, with 12 bases between. The CDR3 covers 13 residues. Germline loops: CDR1 SGHNT, CDR2 YYREEE (reference sequence). CDR3 nucleotides: TGTGCCAGCAGTGGGGCCCAAGCCACTGAAGCTTTCTTT. Protein sequence: CASSGAQATEAFF. Using reference TRBV5-4 and TRBJ1-1 for the parts outside the CDR3, the full variable domain is ETGVTQSPTHLIKTRGQQVTLRCSSQSGHNTVSWYQQALGQGPQFIFQYYREEENGRGNFPPRFSGLQFPNYSSELNVNALELDDSALYLCASSGAQATEAFFGQGTRLTVV.

The rearrangement links TRBV6-1 to TRBJ2-1, with TRBD1 matching over 11 bases. Germline V gene data show CDR1 as MNHNS and CDR2 as SASEGT. CDR3 length: 15 residues. Losses at the gene ends were 5 bases for V and 6 bases for J; bases not matched to a gene: 6. The chain's CDR3 is CASSPGTGGFNEQFF. The DNA of the CDR3 is TGTGCCAGCAGTCCCGGGACAGGGGGTTTCAATGAGCAGTTCTTC.

This clonotype has a handful of counts. The chain couples TRBV19 to TRBJ2-7; possibly TRBD1 or TRBD2 for D (5 bases each). Per the germline V gene, CDR1 is LNHDA and CDR2 is SQIVND (reference sequence). The CDR3 extends over 13 amino acids. The germline V and J ends were trimmed by 2 bases and 5 bases, with 10 bases remaining between them. The CDR3: CASSITRDHEQYF. The CDR3 DNA sequence: TGTGCCAGTAGTATAACCAGGGACCACGAGCAGTACTTC.

This clonotype has more than one count but fewer than ten. This chain uses TRBV28 with TRBJ2-7, with D unclear. The V and J ends lost 2 bases and 2 bases respectively, with 13 bases between them. This CDR3 spans 15 amino acids. Germline V gives CDR1 MDHEN, CDR2 SYDVKM. CDR3 sequence reads: CASSLISAWPYEQYF. The DNA of the CDR3 is TGTGCCAGCAGTTTAATCTCGGCCTGGCCCTACGAGCAGTACTTC.

This chain joins TRBV6-1 and TRBJ2-7; D is undetermined. The CDR3 covers 16 residues. Germline V gene lookup returns CDR1 MNHNS and CDR2 SASEGT. V was trimmed by 1 base and J by 1 base, leaving 14 bases between them. The DNA of the CDR3 is TGTGCCAGCAGTGAAGTCGCCTACGGCGAGTCCTACGAGCAGTACTTC. Translated, it gives CASSEVAYGESYEQYF.

J is TRBJ2-1 and V is TRBV30, with TRBD1 matching over 8 bases. There are 17 residues in the CDR3. Germline CDR1 GTSNPN, CDR2 SVGIG (reference sequence). V lost 0 bases and J lost 7; bases outside the gene matches: 14. In nucleotides, the CDR3 is TGTGCCTGGAGTGTAAGTCGGGGCAGGGGGCGAACAAATGAGCAGTTCTTC. Translated, it gives CAWSVSRGRGRTNEQFF.

This clonotype was picked up a small number of times. V usage is TRBV5-1 and J usage is TRBJ2-5; D is perhaps TRBD1 (5 bases). Germline V lookup: CDR1 SGHRS, CDR2 YFSETQ. CDR3 length: 14 amino acids. The germline V and J ends were trimmed by 0 bases and 2 bases, with 8 bases remaining between them. CDR3 DNA: TGCGCCAGCAGCTTGGAGGCAGGGCAAGAGACCCAGTACTTC. It translates to CASSLEAGQETQYF.

The chain uses TRBV5-5 and TRBJ2-7; D call uncertain. V lost 1 base and J 2 bases, leaving 4 bases between the germline ends. The CDR3 length is 12 residues. Germline V gives CDR1 SGHKS, CDR2 YYEKEE (reference sequence). The CDR3 region is CASSLPPYEQYF. CDR3 in DNA: TGTGCCAGCAGCTTGCCTCCCTACGAGCAGTACTTC.

This clonotype was seen a handful of times. This chain uses TRBV4-2 with TRBJ2-7, with TRBD2 matching 7 bases. The germline V gene has CDR1 LGHNA and CDR2 YNFKEQ. The CDR3 loop spans 13 amino acids. V gave up 4 bases and J gave up 7 bases; unmatched junction bases: 7. The CDR3 sequence: CASSPASGLEQYF. The CDR3, as DNA: TGTGCCAGCAGCCCTGCTAGCGGTTTGGAGCAGTACTTC.

The rearrangement joins TRBV29-1 to TRBJ2-5, with 11 bases matching TRBD2. CDR3 size: 21 residues. Germline lookup yields CDR1 SQVTM and CDR2 ANQGSEA. Trimming cost V 8 bases and J 2 bases; bases outside gene matches: 28. The CDR3 protein is CSLSRARAGTSGTRVQETQYF. The CDR3, as DNA: TGCAGCCTCTCCAGGGCCAGGGCTGGGACTAGCGGCACCCGGGTTCAAGAGACCCAGTACTTC.

This clonotype was picked up a small number of times. The chain carries TRBV9 and TRBJ2-7; possible D gene TRBD2, 5 bases. V lost 4 bases and J lost 5, with 13 bases in between. This CDR3 has 13 amino acids. Germline V gene sequence: CDR1 SGDLS, CDR2 YYNGEE. CDR3 sequence reads: CASSPPGENEQYF. The CDR3 region has the DNA TGTGCCAGCAGCCCCCCCGGGGAAAACGAGCAGTACTTC.